This T cell receptor beta chain was recorded in a study of blood T cell repertoires in COVID-19. The trim removed 3 bases at V and 4 bases at J, leaving 6 bases unmatched. Looked up from germline, CDR1 is SGDLS and CDR2 is YYNGEE. The CDR3 has 15 amino acids. Source study methods: Amplification with reference gene primers provided the estimates of nucleated cell counts. Repertoires were generated with immunoSEQ multiplex PCR, while TCRdb's copy carries only in-frame clones and drops some. From that table come the V and J calls and clone size; the DNA was used to work out D and trimming. Found here are 85,000 to 95,000 clones, more than 75% of them singletons; the top ten hold roughly 6.8%.

The sequence derives from a human donor with acute or convalescent COVID-19. The donor label of this sample is uncertain. The sample consisted of peripheral blood. This chain uses TRBV9 with TRBJ1-1, with 10 bases matching TRBD1. The CDR3 DNA sequence: TGTGCCAGCAGCGCCGGGACAGGGGTGGGCACTGAAGCTTTCTTT. As protein: CASSAGTGVGTEAFF.